Below are 28 T cell receptor beta chains sequenced from a single sample in a study of blood T cells in healthy people across ages. Then a second PCR, running about 7 to 11 cycles, was carried out with a sample-barcoded 5' primer and a J-beta primer mix. TCRdb re-called the 5' RACE reads with MiXCR, one entry per CDR3 protein. The table shows 850,000 to 1,300,000 distinct CDR3 sequences, with 45% occurring only once. The sample was blood. The receptors here all came from an older woman in good health.

This clonotype was detected only a few times. CDR3 protein: CASSLAGSFYGYTF. CDR3 coding DNA: TGTGCCAGCAGTTTAGCAGGGTCGTTCTATGGCTACACCTTC. This chain uses TRBV27 with TRBJ1-2; D is possibly TRBD1 (5 bases). With 2 bases removed from V and 4 bases from J, the gap between germline ends came to 11 bases. The CDR3 length is 14 residues. CDR1 is MNHEY, CDR2 SMNVEV, per germline (reference sequence).

This clonotype appeared a single time. One end of the junction varies from germline; a read error may be responsible. This rearrangement joins TRBV9 to TRBJ1-1, with D possibly TRBD1 on 5 matching bases. The CDR3 covers 15 residues. CDR1 and CDR2 (germline): SGDLS, YYNGEE. DNA of the CDR3: TGTGTCAGCAGCGTAGAAGGGGATTTGGCCACTGAAGCTTTCTTT. Translation: CVSSVEGDLATEAFF.

This rearrangement joins TRBV27 to TRBJ2-7, with 9 bases fitting TRBD1. Germline V gene data show CDR1 as MNHEY and CDR2 as SMNVEV (reference sequence). Unmatched junction bases numbered 9, after V lost 5 bases and J lost 4 bases. The CDR3 has 15 residues. The CDR3 is CASSHPGQGLYEQYF. CDR3 bases: TGTGCCAGCAGTCACCCGGGACAGGGCCTTTACGAGCAGTACTTC.

The V call is TRBV20-1, the J call TRBJ2-5, with no clear D. The J call is doubtful: the DNA matches TRBJ2-1 better. The CDR3 contains 10 residues. Per germline, CDR1 DFQATT and CDR2 SNEGSKA (reference sequence). CDR3 protein: CSASEETQFF. In DNA form, the CDR3 reads TGCAGTGCTAGCGAGGAGACCCAGTTCTTC.

The chain recombines TRBV25-1 with TRBJ2-7; D gene ambiguous. The germline V and J ends were trimmed by 3 bases and 4 bases, with 7 bases remaining between them. The CDR3 covers 12 residues. Germline V gene sequence: CDR1 MGHDK, CDR2 SYGVNS. CDR3 sequence reads: CASSDSVYEQYF. As DNA, the CDR3 is TGTGCCAGCAGTGATTCTGTATACGAGCAGTACTTC.

This clonotype has a handful of counts. The chain combines TRBV12-3 or TRBV12-4 with TRBJ2-5, with 9 bases that match TRBD1. The CDR3 is 15 residues long. V was pared by 1 base and J by 1 base, with 1 base of the junction left unmatched. CDR3 sequence (DNA): TGTGCCAGCAGTTTAGGGGGACAGGGCCAAGAGACCCAGTACTTC. This gives the protein CASSLGGQGQETQYF.

Details on this clonotype: This may arise from a read error, as a much more abundant clone is one base away. V usage is TRBV7-2 and J usage is TRBJ2-3; D gene uncertain. Trimming took 8 bases from V and 2 from J, leaving 14 bases between them. The germline CDR1 and CDR2 sequences are SGHTA and FQGNSA. The CDR3 runs 14 residues. The CDR3 here is CASGLDFFTDTQYF. The CDR3 DNA reads as TGTGCCAGCGGCCTAGATTTCTTCACAGATACGCAGTATTTT.

This clonotype was seen more than once but under ten times. The CDR3 DNA reads as TGTGCCAGCAGGACTAGCGGGAGGGGCAATGAGCAGTACTTC. Translating it yields CASRTSGRGNEQYF. The genes are TRBV2 and TRBJ2-5, with 14 bases fitting TRBD2. Germline CDR1 and CDR2: SNHLY and FYNNEI. V lost 6 bases, J lost 11 bases, and 8 bases stayed unmatched. The CDR3 contains 14 residues.

Concerning this clonotype: A read error may account for a junction end that differs from germline. The CDR3 loop is CAGRWTSGMSYEQYF. The CDR3 region has the DNA TGTGCCGGCAGATGGACTAGCGGGATGTCCTACGAGCAGTACTTC. The V and J genes are TRBV6-5 and TRBJ2-7; 12 bases fit TRBD2. This CDR3 contains 15 residues. Looked up from germline, CDR1 is MNHEY and CDR2 is SVGAGI.

This chain uses TRBV9 with TRBJ2-5; tentative D call: TRBD2 (5 bases). Looked up from germline, CDR1 is SGDLS and CDR2 is YYNGEE. The CDR3 contains 14 residues. Deletions cut 0 bases from V and 3 bases from J, with 9 bases between. CDR3 in DNA: TGTGCCAGCAGCGTAGATAGCGCCAAAGAGACCCAGTACTTC. It yields the protein CASSVDSAKETQYF.

There are many counts of this clonotype. The rearrangement uses TRBV12-3 or TRBV12-4 and TRBJ1-1; D not resolved. V was trimmed by 3 bases and J by 1 base, leaving 6 bases between them. The CDR3 has 13 amino acids. CDR3 nucleotide sequence: TGTGCCAGCAGTTTTACGAGGAACACTGAAGCTTTCTTT. Translation gives CASSFTRNTEAFF.

The chain combines TRBV7-2 with TRBJ2-7, with TRBD2 as a possible D gene (6 bases). The V end lost 4 bases, the J end lost 3 bases, and 13 bases lay between the germline ends. Germline V gives CDR1 SGHTA, CDR2 FQGNSA. This CDR3 comprises 14 residues. Here the CDR3 DNA reads TGTGCCAGCAGCTCAGCGGGTCAGGTCTACGAGCAGTACTTC. This codes for CASSSAGQVYEQYF.

The rearrangement links TRBV5-1 to TRBJ2-7; 9 bases are shared with TRBD1. Trimming cost V 3 bases and J 3 bases; bases outside gene matches: 7. CDR1 SGHRS and CDR2 YFSETQ come from the germline V gene. The CDR3 runs 15 residues. The CDR3 bases are TGCGCCAGCAGCTCGTTAGGGACAGGGCGCTACGAGCAGTACTTC. This sequence encodes CASSSLGTGRYEQYF.

V gene TRBV10-3 combines with J gene TRBJ2-1; D gene unclear. Per germline, CDR1 ENHRY and CDR2 SYGVKD. Trimming removed 7 bases from V and 2 bases from J, with 15 bases in between. The CDR3 loop spans 15 amino acids. As DNA, the CDR3 is TGTGCCATCACCGGTGGTTCTTTAACCTACAATGAGCAGTTCTTC. It is translated as CAITGGSLTYNEQFF.

This clonotype was counted only a few times. The chain uses TRBV28 and TRBJ2-1; D is unclear. CDR3 length: 14 residues. V shed 10 bases and J shed 5 bases, with 18 bases lying between them. Germline CDR1 reads MDHEN; CDR2 reads SYDVKM. Here the CDR3 DNA reads TGTGCCAACTCCAGGACGAGTCGACACAATGAGCAGTTCTTC. It yields the protein CANSRTSRHNEQFF.

The sample holds a few counts of this clonotype. The chain carries TRBV9 and TRBJ1-1, with 7 bases aligning to TRBD1. J was trimmed by 0 bases and V by 4 bases; bases with no gene match: 6. The CDR3 totals 15 residues. CDR1 is SGDLS, CDR2 YYNGEE, per germline. The CDR3 DNA reads TGTGCCAGCAGCACCCAGACAGGGATGAACACTGAAGCTTTCTTT. It yields the protein CASSTQTGMNTEAFF.

The CDR3 coding sequence is TGTGCCAGCAGGATCCCCGAGACGCAGTATTTT. This codes for CASRIPETQYF. V gene TRBV2 combines with J gene TRBJ2-3; D not resolved. V lost 6 bases to trimming and J lost 9 bases, with 10 bases between them. This CDR3 has 11 amino acids. CDR1 and CDR2 from the germline V gene are SNHLY and FYNNEI.

Many counts were recorded for this clonotype. V and J are TRBV2 and TRBJ2-4; the D gene could be TRBD1 or TRBD2 (5 bases each). Deletions cut 5 bases from V and 15 bases from J, with 20 bases between. Germline CDR1 is SNHLY and CDR2 is FYNNEI. The CDR3 totals 13 residues. The CDR3: CASSTPSGDAWYF. CDR3 sequence (DNA): TGTGCCAGCAGTACCCCCTCTGGGGACGCGTGGTACTTC.

The chain combines TRBV20-1 with TRBJ2-7, with 10 bases lining up with TRBD1. Unmatched junction bases numbered 8, after V lost 3 bases and J lost 3 bases. CDR1 DFQATT and CDR2 SNEGSKA come from the germline V gene (reference sequence). The CDR3 has 15 amino acids. The CDR3 bases are TGCAGTGCTAGTAAATCCGGGACAGGGGACTACGAGCAGTACTTC. Translated: CSASKSGTGDYEQYF.

The chain is built from TRBV12-3 or TRBV12-4 and TRBJ2-1; D unresolved. The V and J ends lost 5 bases and 5 bases respectively, with 19 bases between them. The CDR3 consists of 16 residues. The CDR3 region is CASSAGAGYYDNEQFF. The CDR3 coding sequence is TGTGCCAGCAGTGCCGGAGCCGGGTACTACGACAATGAGCAGTTCTTC.

This clonotype was seen only once. The chain uses TRBV3-1 and TRBJ2-1, with D uncertain. The CDR3 is 14 amino acids. V was shortened by 2 bases and J by 8 bases, with 13 bases between the two germline ends. CDR1 and CDR2 from the germline V gene are LGHDT and YNNKEL (reference sequence). The CDR3 DNA reads as TGTGCCAGCAGCCAACGTTTAGTTCGAGATGAGCAGTTCTTC. It yields the protein CASSQRLVRDEQFF.

The gene calls are TRBV6-1 and TRBJ1-5; 8 bases are a match to TRBD1. The CDR3 has 16 residues. Trimming removed 6 bases from V and 0 bases from J; junction bases left unmatched: 7. Per the germline V gene, CDR1 is MNHNS and CDR2 is SASEGT. This CDR3 is CASRSGTGYSNQPQHF. CDR3 nucleotide sequence: TGTGCCAGCAGATCCGGGACAGGTTATAGCAATCAGCCCCAGCATTTT.

This clonotype came up many times. This chain connects TRBV2 to TRBJ2-1; 7 positions match TRBD2. Germline-derived CDR1 and CDR2 are SNHLY and FYNNEI. CDR3 size: 20 residues. V dropped 3 bases and J dropped 0; count of bases not matched to a gene: 17. CDR3 DNA: TGTGCCAGCAGTGACCCTTCTAGCGGAGGTTTCGCCGTCTCCTACAATGAGCAGTTCTTC. Encoded protein: CASSDPSSGGFAVSYNEQFF.

On this clonotype itself: A much larger clone lies one base from this, so it may be a read error. The chain links TRBV9 to TRBJ2-1; D unclear. The length of the CDR3 is 13 residues. V was shortened by 2 bases and J by 4 bases, with 7 bases between the two germline ends. Per the germline V gene, CDR1 is SGDLS and CDR2 is YYNGEE. In DNA form, the CDR3 reads TGTGCCAGCAGCGTCACAGTGTACAATGAGCAGTTCTTC. Translation gives CASSVTVYNEQFF.

There are a few counts of this clonotype. The chain uses TRBV6-1 and TRBJ2-5, with D perhaps given as TRBD1 or TRBD2 (5 bases each). CDR3 length equals 12 residues. Germline values: CDR1 MNHNS, CDR2 SASEGT. Trimming took 1 base from V and 8 from J, leaving 8 bases between them. CDR3 nucleotides: TGTGCCAGCAGTGAAGTTGGGGGAACCCAGTACTTC. Its translation is CASSEVGGTQYF.

This chain joins TRBV11-1 and TRBJ2-3; 7 bases fit TRBD2. V gave up 2 bases and J gave up 4 bases; unmatched junction bases: 9. Germline CDR1 SGHAT, CDR2 FQDESV (reference sequence). The length of the CDR3 is 16 residues. The CDR3 protein is CASSLRAGVGADTQYF. The DNA of the CDR3 is TGTGCCAGCAGCTTAAGGGCGGGAGTCGGGGCAGATACGCAGTATTTT.

A few counts support this clonotype. The V call is TRBV15, the J call TRBJ2-4, with D hard to call. The CDR3 covers 18 residues. The V end lost 3 bases, the J end lost 0 bases, and 18 bases lay between the germline ends. Germline lookup yields CDR1 LNHNV and CDR2 YYDKDF (reference sequence). The CDR3: CATSSEVPGSLAKNIQYF. As DNA, the CDR3 is TGTGCCACCAGCAGCGAGGTTCCCGGGTCTCTAGCCAAAAACATTCAGTACTTC.

The chain employs TRBV24-1 and TRBJ2-3, with 10 bases lining up with TRBD1. From germline, CDR1 is KGHDR and CDR2 SFDVKD. The CDR3 totals 16 residues. V lost 2 bases to trimming and J lost 3 bases; unmatched junction nucleotides: 4. CDR3 coding DNA: TGTGCCACCAGTGATTGGACAGGGGGTAAGACAGATACGCAGTATTTT. As protein: CATSDWTGGKTDTQYF.